These 15 T cell receptor beta chains share one sample of origin, sequenced in a study of T cell repertoires in cytomegalovirus infection. In TCRdb, the reads were re-called with MiXCR into one record per CDR3 protein. The data contain some 500,000 distinct CDR3 sequences, 30% to 40% of them singletons. The antigens of these receptors remain unknown. Sequences were derived from cultured PBMCs, sampled from culture after CMV antigen stimulation. The receptors shown here come from a human donor in good health (CMV status not recorded). Some clones in this sample may be carry-over from other donors' samples.

In its sample, this clonotype was seen many times. This chain uses TRBV7-6 with TRBJ2-7; TRBD2 matches 8 bases. Losses at the gene ends were 5 bases for V and 2 bases for J; bases not matched to a gene: 8. This CDR3 comprises 15 residues. Germline V gene lookup returns CDR1 SGHVS and CDR2 FNYEAQ. CDR3 sequence reads: CASSPIAGLAYEQYF. Written as DNA, the CDR3 is TGTGCCAGCAGCCCAATAGCGGGATTGGCCTACGAGCAGTACTTC.

This clonotype has just a few counts. This rearrangement joins TRBV15 to TRBJ2-6; 10 nucleotides line up with TRBD1. The CDR3 spans 18 residues. The junction had 12 bases not matched to a gene; V was cut back by 7 bases and J by 3 bases. CDR1 LNHNV and CDR2 YYDKDF come from the germline V gene (reference sequence). CDR3 in DNA: TGTGCCACCACCACCGGGACAGGGGCGCTAAGTGGGGCCAACGTCCTGACTTTC. Amino acids: CATTTGTGALSGANVLTF. Combining the CDR3 with reference TRBV15 and TRBJ2-6 gives the whole variable domain DAMVIQNPRYQVTQFGKPVTLSCSQTLNHNVMYWYQQKSSQAPKLLFHYYDKDFNNEADTPDNFQSRRPNTSFCFLDIRSPGLGDTAMYLCATTTGTGALSGANVLTFGAGSRLTVL.

This clonotype has more than one count but fewer than ten. This rearrangement joins TRBV28 to TRBJ1-5; unclear D gene. There are 14 residues in the CDR3. Between the trimmed V and J ends, which lost 7 bases and 2 bases, there was a span of 12 bases. Germline V gene lookup returns CDR1 MDHEN and CDR2 SYDVKM. The CDR3: CASTKWVRNQPQHF. The DNA for the CDR3 is TGTGCCAGCACTAAGTGGGTCCGCAATCAGCCCCAGCATTTT.

The chain carries TRBV12-3 or TRBV12-4 and TRBJ2-1, with D maybe TRBD2 (5 bases). The CDR3 runs to 16 residues. V lost 4 bases and J lost 3, with 16 bases in between. The DNA for the CDR3 is TGTGCCAGCAGTTACATAATGTCCGGGGTCTACAATGAGCAGTTCTTC. It is translated as CASSYIMSGVYNEQFF.

The gene calls are TRBV3-1 and TRBJ2-5; D is unresolved. Germline values: CDR1 LGHDT, CDR2 YNNKEL (reference sequence). This CDR3 region has 17 residues. Trimming removed 0 bases from V and 5 bases from J, with 19 bases in between. The CDR3 DNA reads TGTGCCAGCAGCCAAGAGCTTATTGGATCCCCTCCGGAGACCCAGTACTTC. Encoded protein: CASSQELIGSPPETQYF.

In this sample, this clonotype turned up a few times. V and J are TRBV7-9 and TRBJ2-1, with 14 bases matching TRBD2. J gave up 7 bases and V 6 bases, and 8 bases lay outside the gene matches. Germline V gene data show CDR1 as SEHNR and CDR2 as FQNEAQ (reference sequence). The length of the CDR3 is 16 residues. Here the CDR3 reads CASRGGLAGGSNEQFF. CDR3 bases: TGTGCCAGCAGGGGTGGACTAGCGGGAGGCTCGAATGAGCAGTTCTTC.

The rearrangement links TRBV6-5 to TRBJ2-7; D might be TRBD2 (6 bases). V dropped 6 bases and J dropped 2 bases, with 14 bases sitting between them. CDR1 and CDR2 from the germline V gene are MNHEY and SVGAGI. This CDR3 is 14 amino acids long. The CDR3 DNA reads TGTGCCAGCAGGACACGGGAGTTCCCCTACGAGCAGTACGTC. As protein: CASRTREFPYEQYV.

This clonotype was observed many times. V is TRBV7-2 and J is TRBJ2-5; the D is unclear. This CDR3 region has 14 residues. Looked up from germline, CDR1 is SGHTA and CDR2 is FQGNSA. Trimming pared 4 bases from V and 1 base from J, leaving 10 bases between. In nucleotides, the CDR3 is TGTGCCAGCAGCTCTCAGGCGCTCCAAGAGACCCAGTACTTC. This sequence encodes CASSSQALQETQYF.

The J gene is TRBJ2-2, the V gene TRBV7-3, with D maybe TRBD2 (6 bases). Germline V gives CDR1 SGHTA, CDR2 FQGTGA. The CDR3 loop spans 14 amino acids. V lost 8 bases and J 0 bases, leaving 10 bases between the germline ends. This chain's CDR3 is CASRDSANTGELFF. CDR3 bases: TGTGCCAGCCGGGACTCCGCGAACACCGGGGAGCTGTTTTTT.

V gene TRBV5-1 combines with J gene TRBJ2-3; D is possibly TRBD1 or TRBD2 (5 bases each). CDR1 and CDR2 (germline): SGHRS, YFSETQ. This CDR3 is 16 amino acids long. V was clipped by 1 base and J by 2 bases, with 14 bases between them. The CDR3 loop is CASSLRGPPTTDTQYF. CDR3 DNA: TGCGCCAGCAGCTTGCGGGGCCCGCCGACCACAGATACGCAGTATTTT. The full variable domain, its missing parts supplied by reference TRBV5-1 and TRBJ2-3, is KAGVTQTPRYLIKTRGQQVTLSCSPISGHRSVSWYQQTPGQGLQFLFEYFSETQRNKGNFPGRFSGRQFSNSRSEMNVSTLELGDSALYLCASSLRGPPTTDTQYFGPGTRLTVL.

The rearrangement joins TRBV29-1 to TRBJ1-1; no firm D call. The CDR3 runs 14 residues. CDR1 and CDR2 from the germline V gene are SQVTM and ANQGSEA. The germline V and J ends were trimmed by 3 bases and 0 bases, with 11 bases remaining between them. The CDR3 DNA follows: TGCAGCGTTGATGGCGCAGTCATGAACACTGAAGCTTTCTTT. This encodes CSVDGAVMNTEAFF.

This chain uses TRBV7-2 with TRBJ2-2; D uncertain. This CDR3 region has 15 residues. The germline V and J ends were trimmed by 2 bases and 1 base, with 8 bases remaining between them. The germline V gene encodes CDR1 SGHTA and CDR2 FQGNSA. The CDR3 loop reads CASSLSMENTGELFF. The DNA of the CDR3 is TGTGCCAGCAGCTTAAGTATGGAGAACACCGGGGAGCTGTTTTTT.

This chain joins TRBV7-9 and TRBJ2-2, with 7 bases matching TRBD2. The CDR3 length is 17 residues. The germline V gene encodes CDR1 SEHNR and CDR2 FQNEAQ (reference sequence). V trimming: 0 bases; J trimming: 3 bases; junction bases outside the gene matches: 7. Here the CDR3 reads CASSLAPSGKYTGELFF. In DNA form, the CDR3 reads TGTGCCAGCAGCTTAGCTCCCAGCGGGAAGTACACCGGGGAGCTGTTTTTT.

This clonotype occurred a few times. The chain combines TRBV7-2 with TRBJ2-1, with D possibly being TRBD1 (6 bases). From germline, CDR1 is SGHTA and CDR2 FQGNSA. Trimming took 4 bases from V and 1 from J, leaving 11 bases between them. The CDR3 has 15 residues. The CDR3: CASSSPDSSYNEQFF. Here the CDR3 DNA reads TGTGCCAGCAGCTCGCCGGACAGTTCCTACAATGAGCAGTTCTTC.

The V and J genes are TRBV28 and TRBJ1-6; D is possibly TRBD1 (6 bases). The germline gives CDR1 MDHEN, CDR2 SYDVKM. Trimming took off 6 bases at V and 7 bases at J, with 7 bases between the two ends. The CDR3 runs to 12 residues. As DNA, the CDR3 is TGTGCCAGCAGACAGGGCAATTCACCCCTCCACTTT. This gives the protein CASRQGNSPLHF.